Following are 28 T cell receptor beta chains from one sample sequenced in a study of blood T cell repertoires in COVID-19. Produced via immunoSEQ multiplex PCR; TCRdb's table is partial and in-frame only. In the table there are a few hundred thousand clones, about 91% of which are singletons. Sequenced sample: peripheral blood. The receptors derive from a person under 30 with COVID-19, enrolled during active disease.

The CDR3: CASSLSGLAGGETQYF. CDR3 nucleotide sequence: TGTGCCAGCAGCCTATCGGGACTAGCGGGGGGAGAGACCCAGTACTTC. This sequence joins TRBV9 and TRBJ2-5; 15 bases are a match to TRBD2. Trimming removed 4 bases from V and 4 bases from J; junction bases left unmatched: 5. The germline V gene encodes CDR1 SGDLS and CDR2 YYNGEE. CDR3 length equals 16 residues.

The rearrangement links TRBV5-6 to TRBJ1-2, with 7 bases matching TRBD1. V dropped 7 bases and J dropped 5; count of bases not matched to a gene: 11. The CDR3 runs 14 residues. From germline, CDR1 is SGHDT and CDR2 YYEEEE. The CDR3 spells CASRDREARYGYTF. In DNA, the CDR3 is TGTGCCAGCCGCGACAGGGAAGCTCGGTATGGCTACACCTTC.

The chain combines TRBV6-2 or TRBV6-3 with TRBJ2-3; D is uncertain. V was shortened by 6 bases and J by 5 bases, with 6 bases between the two germline ends. Germline values: CDR1 MNHEY, CDR2 SVGEGT. The CDR3 covers 11 residues. This chain's CDR3 is CASSHRDTQYF. For the CDR3, the DNA is TGTGCCAGCAGCCACAGAGATACGCAGTATTTT.

This chain links TRBV27 with TRBJ1-5; D is undetermined. Trimming stripped 1 base from V and 5 bases from J, with 9 bases between. The CDR3 is 14 amino acids. From germline, CDR1 is MNHEY and CDR2 SMNVEV (reference sequence). The CDR3 sequence: CASSLFPRDQPQHF. CDR3 DNA sequence: TGTGCCAGCAGTTTATTTCCCCGAGATCAGCCCCAGCATTTT.

This clone occurred a few times. The chain has TRBV9 and TRBJ1-1; D ambiguous. The V gene lost 0 bases and the J gene lost 1 base, with 19 bases spanning the gap. Germline lookup yields CDR1 SGDLS and CDR2 YYNGEE. This CDR3 region has 18 residues. For the CDR3, the DNA is TGTGCCAGCAGCGTAGAGAGCTCAGGTCACCTGGGGAACACTGAAGCTTTCTTT. Protein: CASSVESSGHLGNTEAFF.

J is TRBJ2-3 and V is TRBV9, with TRBD2 matching 11 bases. Per the germline V gene, CDR1 is SGDLS and CDR2 is YYNGEE. The CDR3 has 16 amino acids. The junction had 6 bases not matched to a gene; V was cut back by 4 bases and J by 2 bases. CDR3 region: CASSNGTSGFTDTQYF. As DNA, the CDR3 is TGTGCCAGCAGCAACGGGACTAGCGGCTTCACAGATACGCAGTATTTT.

This chain uses TRBV28 with TRBJ2-7, with TRBD2 identical over 14 bases. Trimming removed 3 bases from V and 1 base from J; junction bases left unmatched: 23. Germline values: CDR1 MDHEN, CDR2 SYDVKM. The CDR3 spans 23 residues. The CDR3 nucleotides are TGTGCCAGCAGTTTCCCCTTGACCCTGAATCTGACTAGCGGGAGGGCCTGGTCCTACGAGCAGTACTTC. It yields the protein CASSFPLTLNLTSGRAWSYEQYF.

J is TRBJ2-7 and V is TRBV6-5; TRBD2 matches at 7 bases. The CDR3 is 16 amino acids. Germline assignment: CDR1 MNHEY and CDR2 SVGAGI. Losses at the gene ends were 4 bases for V and 2 bases for J; bases not matched to a gene: 11. CDR3 nucleotides: TGTGCCAGCAGTTCCAACCTGGGGGGGAGCCCCTACGAGCAGTACTTC. It translates to CASSSNLGGSPYEQYF.

The gene calls are TRBV6-5 and TRBJ2-7, with TRBD1 matching over 7 bases. The V gene's germline CDR1 is MNHEY and CDR2 SVGAGI. V was pared by 7 bases and J by 2 bases, with 5 bases of the junction left unmatched. The CDR3 has 13 residues. CDR3 nucleotide sequence: TGTGCCAGCACTAGAGACAGGGCCTACGAGCAGTACTTC. It translates to CASTRDRAYEQYF.

This chain links TRBV24-1 with TRBJ2-5; 9 bases align to TRBD1. Germline V gene data show CDR1 as KGHDR and CDR2 as SFDVKD. This CDR3 comprises 15 residues. J lost 4 bases, V lost 5 bases, and 7 bases had no gene match. The CDR3 DNA follows: TGTGCCACCAGTGGGAGGACAGGGGCGCGAGAGACCCAGTACTTC. It is translated as CATSGRTGARETQYF.

This clone was counted between two and nine times. This rearrangement joins TRBV5-4 to TRBJ2-7; 9 bases are a match to TRBD1. The length of the CDR3 is 15 residues. With V trimmed by 3 bases and J by 3 bases, 7 bases remained unmatched. The V gene's germline CDR1 is SGHNT and CDR2 YYREEE (reference sequence). CDR3 nucleotides: TGTGCCAGCAGCTCGACAGGGGGTGGCCTCTACGAGCAGTACTTC. Residues: CASSSTGGGLYEQYF.

This clone appeared a few times. The chain links TRBV10-3 to TRBJ2-3; 8 nucleotides match TRBD2. The CDR3 loop spans 15 amino acids. Germline V gene lookup returns CDR1 ENHRY and CDR2 SYGVKD. V lost 6 bases to trimming and J lost 1 base; unmatched junction nucleotides: 6. CDR3 nucleotide sequence: TGTGCCATCAGCGCCCCGACTAGCGGCACAGATACGCAGTATTTT. Protein sequence: CAISAPTSGTDTQYF.

As concerns this clone: Different DNA sequences within this sample yield the same CDR3. CDR3 sequence: CASSLAGGETQYF. In DNA, the CDR3 is TGTGCCAGCAGTTTAGCTGGAGGTGAGACCCAGTACTTC. The chain combines TRBV28 with TRBJ2-5; D possibly corresponds to TRBD2 (5 bases). V lost 2 bases, J lost 5 bases, and 9 bases lay in between. This CDR3 has 13 amino acids. CDR1 is MDHEN and CDR2 is SYDVKM in the germline V gene.

This chain connects TRBV10-1 to TRBJ2-7; D remains ambiguous. The CDR3 extends over 13 amino acids. Germline-derived CDR1 and CDR2 are WNHNN and SYGVQD (reference sequence). Deletions cut 0 bases from V and 7 bases from J, with 10 bases between. The DNA of the CDR3 is TGCGCCAGCAGTGAGTCCGGTCCTCGGGAGCAGTACTTC. Its translation: CASSESGPREQYF.

The chain carries TRBV6-5 and TRBJ2-1, with 8 bases identical to TRBD2. This CDR3 is 13 amino acids long. With V trimmed by 3 bases and J by 8 bases, 3 bases remained unmatched. CDR1 and CDR2 from the germline V gene are MNHEY and SVGAGI. The CDR3 DNA follows: TGTGCCAGCAGTTATGGAGCGGGAGATGAGCAGTTCTTC. Residues: CASSYGAGDEQFF.

The chain combines TRBV6-2 or TRBV6-3 with TRBJ2-2, with TRBD2 identical over 7 bases. V dropped 1 base and J dropped 4; count of bases not matched to a gene: 3. The germline V gene encodes CDR1 MNHEY and CDR2 SVGEGT. This CDR3 region has 15 residues. CDR3 loop: CASSYLAGVTGELFF. The CDR3 DNA is TGTGCCAGCAGTTACTTGGCGGGAGTCACCGGGGAGCTGTTTTTT.

V is TRBV19 and J is TRBJ2-7; 7 nucleotides match TRBD2. The germline V gene encodes CDR1 LNHDA and CDR2 SQIVND (reference sequence). CDR3 length: 11 residues. J lost 7 bases, V lost 4 bases, and 1 base had no gene match. Written as DNA, the CDR3 is TGTGCCAGTAGTACCGGGGGGGAGCAGTACTTC. As protein: CASSTGGEQYF.

The rearrangement joins TRBV11-2 to TRBJ2-7, with D hard to call. The germline V gene encodes CDR1 SGHAT and CDR2 FQNNGV. Trimming cost V 2 bases and J 1 base, with 6 bases left between them. The CDR3 contains 13 residues. The CDR3 reads CASSLRGSYEQYF. The CDR3 DNA follows: TGTGCCAGCAGCTTACGCGGATCCTACGAGCAGTACTTC.

The chain uses TRBV5-5 and TRBJ2-7; weak D call: TRBD2 (7 bases). V was trimmed by 4 bases and J by 2 bases, leaving 16 bases between them. CDR1 is SGHKS, CDR2 YYEKEE, per germline (reference sequence). The CDR3 spans 15 residues. The CDR3 nucleotides read TGTGCCAGCAGCCCGGGTCGGGGGGCCACCTACGAGCAGTACTTC. This sequence encodes CASSPGRGATYEQYF.

V is TRBV3-1 (or the pseudogene TRBV3-2) and J is TRBJ1-1; 7 bases line up with TRBD1. Germline CDR1 LGHDT, CDR2 YNNKEL (reference sequence). The CDR3 loop spans 15 amino acids. The V segment lost 6 bases and the J segment 4 bases; nucleotides outside the gene matches: 11. CDR3 coding DNA: TGTGCCAGCAGTCGTAAACACAGGGGTATCACTGAAGCTTTCTTT. This codes for CASSRKHRGITEAFF.

The V call is TRBV24-1, the J call TRBJ2-2, with a possible D match to TRBD1 (5 bases). Germline V gene lookup returns CDR1 KGHDR and CDR2 SFDVKD. Trimming stripped 3 bases from V and 0 bases from J, with 13 bases between. The CDR3 loop spans 17 amino acids. The CDR3 DNA reads TGTGCCACCAGTGATCATAGACAGTATGCGAACACCGGGGAGCTGTTTTTT. It translates to CATSDHRQYANTGELFF.

J is TRBJ2-3 and V is TRBV2; 11 bases map to TRBD2. The CDR3 extends over 15 amino acids. With 6 bases clipped from V and 3 bases from J, the junction kept 5 bases outside the gene matches. From germline, CDR1 is SNHLY and CDR2 FYNNEI. In nucleotides, the CDR3 is TGTGCCAGCAGGCCCGGGACTAGCGGAACAGATACGCAGTATTTT. Translating it yields CASRPGTSGTDTQYF. The entire variable domain, with the rest obtained from reference TRBV2 and TRBJ2-3, is as follows: EPEVTQTPSHQVTQMGQEVILRCVPISNHLYFYWYRQILGQKVEFLVSFYNNEISEKSEIFDDQFSVERPDGSNFTLKIRSTKLEDSAMYFCASRPGTSGTDTQYFGPGTRLTVL.

V is TRBV4-1 and J is TRBJ1-5; D not resolved. CDR1 and CDR2 (germline): MGHRA, YSYEKL. CDR3 length: 12 residues. The V end lost 2 bases, the J end lost 9 bases, and 8 bases lay between the germline ends. The CDR3 loop reads CASSQSGGPQHF. CDR3 bases: TGCGCCAGCAGCCAATCGGGAGGGCCCCAGCATTTT.

The chain has TRBV30 and TRBJ1-4; 7 bases align to TRBD1. V trimming: 5 bases; J trimming: 7 bases; junction bases outside the gene matches: 16. Looked up from germline, CDR1 is GTSNPN and CDR2 is SVGIG (reference sequence). The CDR3 sequence is 16 residues long. The CDR3 DNA reads TGTGCCTGGGAGGGGGCCATCGGGACAGCCGCTGAAAAACTGTTTTTT. It yields the protein CAWEGAIGTAAEKLFF. Using reference TRBV30 and TRBJ1-4 for the parts outside the CDR3, the full variable domain is SQTIHQWPATLVQPVGSPLSLECTVEGTSNPNLYWYRQAAGRGLQLLFYSVGIGQISSEVPQNLSASRPQDRQFILSSKKLLLSDSGFYLCAWEGAIGTAAEKLFFGSGTQLSVL.

The chain combines TRBV3-1 (or the pseudogene TRBV3-2) with TRBJ1-4; D is unresolved. This CDR3 is 16 amino acids long. The germline V gene encodes CDR1 LGHDT and CDR2 YNNKEL (reference sequence). V dropped 0 bases and J dropped 7 bases, with 15 bases sitting between them. The CDR3 reads CASSQDLGGMGEKLFF. Here the CDR3 DNA reads TGTGCCAGCAGCCAAGATCTAGGAGGGATGGGTGAAAAACTGTTTTTT.

The chain joins TRBV7-8 to TRBJ2-7; 7 nucleotides match TRBD2. V was clipped by 0 bases and J by 3 bases; unmatched bases: 2. The CDR3 is 14 amino acids. The V gene's germline CDR1 is SGHVS and CDR2 FQNEAQ. The CDR3 DNA follows: TGTGCCAGCAGCTTAGCGGGAGGGTACTACGAGCAGTACTTC. Amino acids: CASSLAGGYYEQYF.

This clone was detected a few times. This chain uses TRBV4-3 with TRBJ2-7; tentatively, D is TRBD1 (5 bases). Germline V gene sequence: CDR1 LGHNA, CDR2 YSLEER. V lost 4 bases, J lost 1 base, and 14 bases lay in between. The CDR3 is made up of 15 amino acids. This chain's CDR3 is CASSPTVSTSYEQYF. The CDR3, as DNA: TGCGCCAGCAGCCCGACAGTCAGCACATCCTACGAGCAGTACTTC.

The chain recombines TRBV14 with TRBJ1-4; TRBD1 aligns across 11 bases. The length of the CDR3 is 17 residues. Trimming at V came to 4 bases and at J to 2 bases, leaving 6 bases not matched to a gene. Germline assignment: CDR1 SGHDN and CDR2 FVKESK. The CDR3 spells CASSRTGGAGTNEKLFF. The CDR3 coding sequence is TGTGCCAGCAGCCGGACAGGGGGCGCCGGGACTAATGAAAAACTGTTTTTT.